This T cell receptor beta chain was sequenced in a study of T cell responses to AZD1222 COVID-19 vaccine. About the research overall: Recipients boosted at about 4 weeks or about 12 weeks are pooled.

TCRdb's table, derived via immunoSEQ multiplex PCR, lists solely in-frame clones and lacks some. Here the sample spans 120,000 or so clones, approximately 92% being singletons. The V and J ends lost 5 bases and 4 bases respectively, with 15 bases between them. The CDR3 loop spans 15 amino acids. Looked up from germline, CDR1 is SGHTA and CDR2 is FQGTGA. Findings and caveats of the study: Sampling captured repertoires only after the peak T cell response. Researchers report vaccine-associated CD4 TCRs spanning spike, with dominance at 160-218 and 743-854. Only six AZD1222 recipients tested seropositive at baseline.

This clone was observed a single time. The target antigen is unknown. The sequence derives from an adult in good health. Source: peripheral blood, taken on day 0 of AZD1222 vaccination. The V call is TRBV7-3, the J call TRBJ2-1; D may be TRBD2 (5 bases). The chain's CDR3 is CASSPSGAEYNEQFF. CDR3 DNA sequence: TGTGCCAGCAGCCCCAGCGGAGCGGAGTACAATGAGCAGTTCTTC.